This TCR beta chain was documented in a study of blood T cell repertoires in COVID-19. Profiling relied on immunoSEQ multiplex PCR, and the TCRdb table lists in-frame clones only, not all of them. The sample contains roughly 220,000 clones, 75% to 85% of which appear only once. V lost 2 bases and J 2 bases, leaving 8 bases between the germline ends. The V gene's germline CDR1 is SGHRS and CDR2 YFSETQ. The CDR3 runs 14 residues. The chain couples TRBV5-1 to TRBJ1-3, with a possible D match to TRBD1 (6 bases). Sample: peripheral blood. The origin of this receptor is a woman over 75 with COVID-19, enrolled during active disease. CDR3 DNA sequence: TGCGCCAGCAGCTTACAGGGCCCTGGAAACACCATATATTTT. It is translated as CASSLQGPGNTIYF.